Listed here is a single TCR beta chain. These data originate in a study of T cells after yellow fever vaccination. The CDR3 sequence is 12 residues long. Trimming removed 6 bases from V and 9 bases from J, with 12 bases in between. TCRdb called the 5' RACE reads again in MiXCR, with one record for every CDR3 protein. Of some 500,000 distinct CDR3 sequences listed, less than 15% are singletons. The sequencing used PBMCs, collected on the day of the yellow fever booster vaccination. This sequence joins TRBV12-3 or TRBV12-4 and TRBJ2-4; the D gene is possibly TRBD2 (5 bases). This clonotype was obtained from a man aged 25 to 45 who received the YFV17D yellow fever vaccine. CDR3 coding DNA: TGTGCCAGCAGCCGGGGATCTGCCATTCAGTACTTC. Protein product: CASSRGSAIQYF.